This TCR beta chain was identified in a study of neurological immune-mediated disorders. The germline V and J ends were trimmed by 0 bases and 2 bases, with 14 bases remaining between them. Germline V gene lookup returns CDR1 LGHDT and CDR2 YNNKEL (reference sequence). The CDR3 has 16 amino acids. The sample's time point: longitudinal time-point 3. Volunteers attending a blood bank in Maryland, USA, served as healthy controls. The unsorted libraries originated from 2 million PBMCs that had been stored at -80 C. 5'RACE employing 10-nucleotide random UMIs yielded the cDNA. TCRdb reprocessed the 5' RACE reads via MiXCR and lists one record per CDR3 protein. The table includes about 45,000 distinct CDR3 sequences, 13% detected once. This clonotype was recorded many times. The antigen remains undetermined. Study results and limitations: The most TCR clonal expansion was seen in HTLV-1-associated myelopathy, whereas the least was seen in multiple sclerosis, below the level in healthy controls.

This sequence originates from a man younger than 45 in good health. Sequenced sample: PBMCs. The chain combines TRBV3-1 with TRBJ2-7, with D hard to call. CDR3: CASSQEVYSTTYEQYF. The CDR3 region has the DNA TGTGCCAGCAGCCAAGAGGTTTACAGTACAACCTACGAGCAGTACTTC.